The source of this T cell receptor (beta chain) is a study of vaccination effects on CD4 cells after COVID-19. Antigen-specific CD4+ T cells were first expanded with viral peptide pools by the ViraFEST assay and only then sequenced. Following culture for nine to ten days, CD4+ T cells were isolated. Vaccine recipients had no previous SARS-CoV-2 infection; their nucleocapsid antibodies were negative. Every well housed two million PBMC, which grew in culture alongside 10 IU/ml IL-2 and around 9.4 ug/ml peptides. Study conclusions and caveats: Marked clonal contraction of infection- and vaccine-induced clones was seen late after vaccination. Vaccine-induced clones in healthy vaccinees cross-reacted with common cold coronaviruses in only 1 of 255 cases.

Notes on this clone: Its target is unknown.

Trimming took 4 bases from V and 2 from J, leaving 12 bases between them. Germline values: CDR1 SGHRS, CDR2 YFSETQ. The length of the CDR3 is 14 residues. Assay used: immunoSEQ multiplex PCR; TCRdb lists only in-frame clones, some missing. The sample contains tens of thousands of clones, approximately 70% of which appear only once. This receptor was obtained from a human donor who received a COVID-19 vaccine. Sequenced here: CD4+ T cells from PBMCs cultured with SARS-CoV-2 spike peptides, sampled before COVID-19 vaccination. V and J are TRBV5-1 and TRBJ2-5; no definite D call. In DNA, the CDR3 is TGCGCCAGCAGCCCGGGCAAGTTGCAAGAGACCCAGTACTTC. As protein: CASSPGKLQETQYF.